A selection of T cell receptor beta chains follows, all from one sample in a study of cytomegalovirus exposure and HLA in healthy donors. The data were produced by immunoSEQ multiplex PCR, yet TCRdb's version contains in-frame clones alone and is incomplete. This sample has 120,000 or so clones; approximately 81% occur once, and the top ten carry more than 3%. The sample taken for sequencing was PBMCs. Receptors originate from a young man in good health and CMV-seropositive. Each CDR3 is given without its conserved first and last residue. Each record gives: D gene, J gene, V gene, clone size, CDR3 protein. D genes are given only for firm matches. Clone size appears in some rows only: once, few, many, or a class for an expanded clone.

D gene: TRBD1
J gene: TRBJ1-6
V gene: TRBV25-1
clone size: NA
CDR3 protein: ASCGQEDSPLH

D gene: TRBD1
J gene: TRBJ1-1
V gene: TRBV5-1
clone size: once
CDR3 protein: ASSKDRIFGNTEAF

D gene: NA
J gene: TRBJ1-1
V gene: TRBV27
clone size: NA
CDR3 protein: ASSLVAGVGTEAF

D gene: TRBD2
J gene: TRBJ2-1
V gene: TRBV2
clone size: few
CDR3 protein: ASSDTNVIGGLAGGEQF

D gene: NA
J gene: TRBJ2-7
V gene: TRBV5-1
clone size: NA
CDR3 protein: ASSAGAGESYEQY

D gene: NA
J gene: TRBJ2-7
V gene: TRBV13
clone size: few
CDR3 protein: ASSSIGEQY

D gene: NA
J gene: TRBJ2-5
V gene: TRBV7-9
clone size: few
CDR3 protein: ASSLNSQETQY

D gene: NA
J gene: TRBJ1-6
V gene: TRBV4-3
clone size: NA
CDR3 protein: ASSQDSYSPLH

D gene: TRBD1
J gene: TRBJ2-1
V gene: TRBV7-8
clone size: once
CDR3 protein: ASSTYRGHLYNEQF

D gene: NA
J gene: TRBJ2-1
V gene: TRBV6-4
clone size: once
CDR3 protein: ASSEGGEQF

D gene: NA
J gene: TRBJ1-3
V gene: TRBV4-1
clone size: once
CDR3 protein: ASSQGGRSSGNTIY

D gene: NA
J gene: TRBJ2-5
V gene: TRBV10-3
clone size: NA
CDR3 protein: AISLSPGSEETQY

D gene: NA
J gene: TRBJ2-4
V gene: TRBV7-2
clone size: NA
CDR3 protein: ASSSRGGQNIQY

D gene: NA
J gene: TRBJ2-7
V gene: TRBV6-5
clone size: NA
CDR3 protein: ASRRIKTYEQY

D gene: NA
J gene: TRBJ1-5
V gene: TRBV21-1
clone size: few
CDR3 protein: ARIPREENQPQH

D gene: NA
J gene: TRBJ2-7
V gene: TRBV11-2
clone size: NA
CDR3 protein: ASSRPGAMYEQY

D gene: NA
J gene: TRBJ2-1
V gene: TRBV4-3
clone size: NA
CDR3 protein: ASSQVVPDEQF

D gene: TRBD2
J gene: TRBJ2-5
V gene: TRBV4-3
clone size: NA
CDR3 protein: ASSHLLREGETQY

D gene: NA
J gene: TRBJ1-2
V gene: TRBV27
clone size: NA
CDR3 protein: ASSLNRGWGYT

D gene: TRBD2
J gene: TRBJ2-2
V gene: TRBV11-3
clone size: NA
CDR3 protein: ASSLSGGYGELF

D gene: TRBD2
J gene: TRBJ2-3
V gene: TRBV6-1
clone size: few
CDR3 protein: ASSRSGGAYTQY

D gene: TRBD2
J gene: NA
V gene: TRBV5-1
clone size: NA
CDR3 protein: ASSPGLDPYEQY

D gene: TRBD1
J gene: TRBJ1-2
V gene: TRBV30
clone size: few
CDR3 protein: AWSQVDRVGYT

D gene: TRBD1
J gene: TRBJ1-2
V gene: TRBV27
clone size: NA
CDR3 protein: ASSSPRQGVYGYT

D gene: NA
J gene: TRBJ1-2
V gene: TRBV11-2
clone size: few
CDR3 protein: ASSPLRGRVLGGYT

D gene: TRBD2
J gene: TRBJ2-3
V gene: TRBV20-1
clone size: NA
CDR3 protein: SASGAGVGY

D gene: NA
J gene: TRBJ1-1
V gene: TRBV7-6
clone size: NA
CDR3 protein: ASSRDDGSSGTEAF

D gene: NA
J gene: TRBJ1-5
V gene: TRBV4-1
clone size: many
CDR3 protein: ASSQEQGSNQPQH

D gene: NA
J gene: TRBJ2-2
V gene: TRBV19
clone size: NA
CDR3 protein: ASSIRGTGELF

D gene: NA
J gene: TRBJ2-3
V gene: TRBV4-3
clone size: NA
CDR3 protein: ASSQDRIRDTQY

D gene: NA
J gene: TRBJ2-7
V gene: TRBV11-2
clone size: NA
CDR3 protein: ASSLTYEQY

D gene: NA
J gene: TRBJ2-1
V gene: TRBV6-1
clone size: NA
CDR3 protein: ASRGGAVYNEQF

D gene: TRBD2
J gene: TRBJ2-7
V gene: TRBV6-1
clone size: NA
CDR3 protein: ASRELAGGPLEQY

D gene: TRBD1
J gene: TRBJ1-5
V gene: TRBV27
clone size: NA
CDR3 protein: ASSFGQGAGQPQH

D gene: NA
J gene: TRBJ1-5
V gene: TRBV7-2
clone size: NA
CDR3 protein: ASSFFQSGNQPQH

D gene: NA
J gene: TRBJ2-2
V gene: TRBV7-9
clone size: few
CDR3 protein: ASSLGRTQGRDTGELF

D gene: TRBD1
J gene: TRBJ1-1
V gene: TRBV5-4
clone size: few
CDR3 protein: ASSLSHGTEYTEAF

D gene: NA
J gene: TRBJ1-1
V gene: TRBV6-5
clone size: NA
CDR3 protein: ASSFRALNTEAF

D gene: TRBD2
J gene: TRBJ2-1
V gene: TRBV30
clone size: NA
CDR3 protein: AWRFRAGVTNEQL

D gene: TRBD1
J gene: TRBJ1-6
V gene: TRBV18
clone size: NA
CDR3 protein: ASSPRQGEDSPLH

D gene: TRBD2
J gene: TRBJ2-5
V gene: TRBV29-1
clone size: few
CDR3 protein: SVVTGLAALGQETQY

D gene: TRBD1
J gene: TRBJ1-2
V gene: TRBV7-8
clone size: few
CDR3 protein: ASKLTGTYGYT

D gene: TRBD2
J gene: TRBJ2-3
V gene: TRBV30
clone size: NA
CDR3 protein: AWSVPTSGLGDRTDTQY

D gene: NA
J gene: TRBJ1-1
V gene: TRBV9
clone size: NA
CDR3 protein: ASSADSMNTEAF

D gene: TRBD1
J gene: TRBJ2-7
V gene: TRBV18
clone size: NA
CDR3 protein: ASSPRDRAYEQY

D gene: NA
J gene: TRBJ1-1
V gene: TRBV5-1
clone size: NA
CDR3 protein: ASSLDGGLNQAF

D gene: NA
J gene: TRBJ1-2
V gene: TRBV4-3
clone size: NA
CDR3 protein: ASSQAFPPRGYGYT

D gene: TRBD1
J gene: TRBJ2-7
V gene: TRBV2
clone size: few
CDR3 protein: ASSGNPGQGGHEQY

D gene: NA
J gene: TRBJ2-7
V gene: TRBV30
clone size: once
CDR3 protein: AWSLGRGYEQY

D gene: TRBD1
J gene: TRBJ1-4
V gene: TRBV7-9
clone size: NA
CDR3 protein: ASSPTGGYDANEKLF

D gene: NA
J gene: TRBJ1-1
V gene: TRBV6-6
clone size: NA
CDR3 protein: ASRLVNTEAF

D gene: TRBD1
J gene: TRBJ2-5
V gene: TRBV11-3
clone size: NA
CDR3 protein: ASSGGRQTGTGGSETQY

D gene: TRBD2
J gene: TRBJ2-5
V gene: TRBV5-8
clone size: NA
CDR3 protein: ASSLFMREKGQETQY

D gene: TRBD1
J gene: TRBJ2-1
V gene: TRBV14
clone size: NA
CDR3 protein: ASSQLPGLRGQDEQF

D gene: NA
J gene: TRBJ2-7
V gene: TRBV23-1
clone size: few
CDR3 protein: ASSQSKRPHSYEQY

D gene: NA
J gene: TRBJ1-1
V gene: TRBV7-2
clone size: NA
CDR3 protein: ASSLRQGLENTEAF

D gene: NA
J gene: TRBJ1-4
V gene: TRBV7-9
clone size: NA
CDR3 protein: ASSGDTNEKLF

D gene: NA
J gene: TRBJ2-1
V gene: TRBV9
clone size: NA
CDR3 protein: ASSAPGIGQF

D gene: NA
J gene: TRBJ2-7
V gene: TRBV9
clone size: NA
CDR3 protein: ASSVEGDTYEQY